Below, 22 T cell receptor gamma chains from the same sample are listed, as sequenced in a study of human gamma delta and Vdelta1 T cells. These receptors' antigens are unknown. TCRdb re-called the PCR reads using CATT. The table has roughly 4,500 gamma-chain clones, 25% to 35% seen once. Sequencing was performed on Vdelta1 gamma-delta T cells from blood grown in culture (DOT cells). All receptors derive from a human donor in good health.

This clone was detected a few times. The V and J genes are TRGV4 and TRGJ1 or TRGJ2. CDR3 size: 13 residues. V shed 0 bases and J 12 bases; nucleotides not matched to a gene: 11. CDR1 EGSTGY and CDR2 YDSYTSSV come from the germline V gene. The CDR3 sequence is CATWDGRKRWKLF. CDR3 coding DNA: TGTGCCACCTGGGATGGGCGAAAACGCTGGAAACTCTTT.

This clone has only a few counts. Mismatch with germline at one junction end may stem from a read error. This sequence joins TRGV10 and TRGJ1 or TRGJ2. TRGV10 is reported as an ORF; its role is uncertain. This CDR3 contains 10 residues. The CDR3 is CASPYYKKLF. The DNA for the CDR3 is TGCGCCTCCCCTTATTATAAGAAACTCTTT.

This chain connects TRGV10 to TRGJ1 or TRGJ2. TRGV10 is an ORF, with its function uncertain. V trimming: 12 bases; J trimming: 3 bases; junction bases outside the gene matches: 3. This CDR3 has 10 amino acids. CDR3 amino acids: CAALYYKKLF. CDR3 bases: TGTGCTGCTCTTTATTATAAGAAACTCTTT.

This clone was picked up a small number of times. At the DNA level, this CDR3 is encoded by other sequences in the same sample as well. The chain is built from TRGV2 and TRGJ1 or TRGJ2. Germline assignment: CDR1 EGSNGY and CDR2 YDSYNSKV. There are 14 residues in the CDR3. J lost 3 bases, V lost 0 bases, and 5 bases had no gene match. CDR3 coding DNA: TGTGCCACCTGGGACGGGCAGGGTTATTATAAGAAACTCTTT. Its protein product is CATWDGQGYYKKLF.

A note on this clone: The junction departs from germline at one end; a sequencing error may be responsible. The chain uses TRGV3 and TRGJ1 or TRGJ2. CDR3 length: 13 residues. Germline V gives CDR1 VTNTFY, CDR2 YDVSTARD (reference sequence). The CDR3 DNA sequence: TGTGCCACCTGGCTTGGGGAAGATTATATGAAACTCTTT. It encodes CATWLGEDYMKLF.

In this sample, this clone turned up a few times. This chain links TRGV2 with TRGJ1 or TRGJ2. This CDR3 comprises 13 residues. CDR1 and CDR2 from the germline V gene are EGSNGY and YDSYNSKV. Germline trimming cut 5 bases from V and 7 bases from J; bases unmatched to any gene: 11. CDR3 residues: CATWVPLRYKKLF. The CDR3 DNA reads TGTGCCACCTGGGTCCCCCTGAGGTATAAGAAACTCTTT.

This clone was seen more than once but under ten times. This chain joins TRGV8 and TRGJ1 or TRGJ2. J was trimmed by 8 bases and V by 2 bases; bases with no gene match: 21. This CDR3 has 17 residues. CDR1 VENAVY and CDR2 YDSYNSRV come from the germline V gene. The CDR3 spells CATWDTPTGWLLDKKLF. The CDR3 DNA follows: TGTGCCACCTGGGATACCCCCACCGGTTGGTTATTGGATAAGAAACTCTTT.

By its share, this clone is medium-sized (0.01 to 0.1%). The same CDR3 is also encoded by other DNA sequences in this sample. The chain has TRGV3 and TRGJ1 or TRGJ2. The CDR3 covers 11 residues. The germline V gene encodes CDR1 VTNTFY and CDR2 YDVSTARD (reference sequence). V gave up 0 bases and J gave up 9 bases; unmatched junction bases: 2. The CDR3 nucleotides read TGTGCCACCTGGGACAGGCCTAAGAAACTCTTT. Residues: CATWDRPKKLF.

The chain carries TRGV2 and TRGJP2. The ends lost 5 bases at V and 11 bases at J; junction bases unmatched: 2. From germline, CDR1 is EGSNGY and CDR2 YDSYNSKV. The CDR3 is made up of 10 amino acids. The CDR3: CATWAWIKTF. The DNA of the CDR3 is TGTGCCACCTGGGCCTGGATCAAGACGTTT.

The chain links TRGV2 to TRGJ1 or TRGJ2. Germline V gene data show CDR1 as EGSNGY and CDR2 as YDSYNSKV. J was trimmed by 16 bases and V by 1 base; bases with no gene match: 10. There are 11 residues in the CDR3. The CDR3 DNA follows: TGTGCCACCTGGGACGGTCCAAATAATCTCTTT. Its translation is CATWDGPNNLF.

This chain joins TRGV4 and TRGJ1 or TRGJ2. Per the germline V gene, CDR1 is EGSTGY and CDR2 is YDSYTSSV. J gave up 0 bases and V 6 bases, and 2 bases lay outside the gene matches. This CDR3 spans 12 amino acids. CDR3 sequence reads: CATWLNYYKKLF. DNA for the CDR3: TGTGCCACCTGGTTGAATTATTATAAGAAACTCTTT.

The chain links TRGV3 to TRGJP1. The CDR3 length is 13 residues. V lost 3 bases and J lost 3; bases outside the gene matches: 1. Germline assignment: CDR1 VTNTFY and CDR2 YDVSTARD (reference sequence). Here the CDR3 reads CATWDPTGWFKIF. CDR3 sequence (DNA): TGTGCCACCTGGGACCCCACTGGTTGGTTCAAGATATTT.

This clone rates as medium-sized. V is TRGV4 and J is TRGJ1 or TRGJ2. The CDR3 is 16 residues long. V lost 2 bases and J lost 3; bases outside the gene matches: 13. Germline values: CDR1 EGSTGY, CDR2 YDSYTSSV. The CDR3 coding sequence is TGTGCCACCTGGGATGTAAAGACGAATTGTTATTATAAGAAACTCTTT. It is translated as CATWDVKTNCYYKKLF.

This clone was counted only a few times. The germline gene is not matched at one end of the junction; a read error may be the cause. V and J are TRGV9 and TRGJ1 or TRGJ2. Germline values: CDR1 GITISATS, CDR2 ISYDGTV (reference sequence). The CDR3 extends over 12 amino acids. CDR3 sequence: CALWERGPSWVF. The CDR3, as DNA: TGTGCCTTGTGGGAGCGTGGCCCCTCTTGGGTCTTT.

By its share, this clone is medium-sized. The chain carries TRGV3 and TRGJ1 or TRGJ2. Germline assignment: CDR1 VTNTFY and CDR2 YDVSTARD (reference sequence). CDR3 length: 15 residues. The V gene end was trimmed by 1 base and the J gene end by 4 bases; junction bases not matched to a gene: 10. The CDR3: CATWDSPGRYYKKLF. In nucleotides, the CDR3 is TGTGCCACCTGGGACAGCCCCGGCAGATATTATAAGAAACTCTTT.

This sequence joins TRGV10 and TRGJ1 or TRGJ2. TRGV10 is recorded as an ORF, its role being uncertain. After removal of 8 bases from V and 5 bases from J, the junction contained 7 bases not matched to a gene. There are 12 residues in the CDR3. In DNA, the CDR3 is TGTGCTGCGTGGGATTGGCATTATAAGAAACTCTTT. This gives the protein CAAWDWHYKKLF.

This clone was observed a few times. The chain employs TRGV5 and TRGJ1 or TRGJ2. Unmatched junction bases numbered 6, after V lost 3 bases and J lost 7 bases. The CDR3 is 12 amino acids. Germline-derived CDR1 and CDR2 are VINAFY and YDVSNSKD. This chain's CDR3 is CATWDWKYKKLF. The CDR3 nucleotides are TGTGCCACCTGGGACTGGAAGTATAAGAAACTCTTT.

This clone was counted once. Possible read error: a much larger clone is one base away. Other DNA variants within this sample encode the same CDR3. The rearrangement joins TRGV2 to TRGJ1 or TRGJ2. Looked up from germline, CDR1 is EGSNGY and CDR2 is YDSYNSKV. The CDR3 covers 13 residues. V trimming: 0 bases; J trimming: 4 bases; junction bases outside the gene matches: 3. The CDR3 loop is CATWDGEYYKKLF. CDR3 bases: TGTGCCACCTGGGACGGGGAATATTATAAGAAACTCTTT.

As for this clone: The germline gene is not matched at one end of the junction; a read error may be the cause. The chain uses TRGV10 and TRGJP1. TRGV10 falls under the ORF class, with uncertain function. The CDR3 is made up of 15 amino acids. This CDR3 reads CAAWDRYTTGLFKIF. Here the CDR3 DNA reads TGTGCTGCGTGGGACCGATATACCACTGGTTTGTTCAAGATATTT.

The chain joins TRGV9 to TRGJ1 or TRGJ2. Germline V CDR1 and CDR2: GITISATS, ISYDGTV (reference sequence). V shed 9 bases, J shed 11 bases, and the junction held 7 bases outside the gene matches. CDR3 length: 9 residues. The CDR3: CALLGEKLF. Here the CDR3 DNA reads TGTGCCTTGCTCGGTGAGAAACTCTTT.

The chain recombines TRGV9 with TRGJ1 or TRGJ2. This CDR3 is built from 13 residues. V lost 3 bases, J lost 1 base, and 3 bases stayed unmatched. Germline V gives CDR1 GITISATS, CDR2 ISYDGTV (reference sequence). CDR3 region: CALWEFNYYKKLF. The CDR3 DNA follows: TGTGCCTTGTGGGAGTTTAATTATTATAAGAAACTCTTT.

This clone was seen a few times. The chain joins TRGV2 to TRGJ1 or TRGJ2. Germline trimming cut 0 bases from V and 2 bases from J; bases unmatched to any gene: 4. The germline V gene encodes CDR1 EGSNGY and CDR2 YDSYNSKV. The CDR3 extends over 14 amino acids. The CDR3 spells CATWDGPHYYKKLF. Here the CDR3 DNA reads TGTGCCACCTGGGACGGGCCGCATTATTATAAGAAACTCTTT.